This T cell receptor beta chain was retrieved from a study of Ad26.COV2.S vaccination and SARS-CoV-2 variants. Notes on this clone: At one end, the junction sequence differs from germline, possibly due to a read error.

Sequencing used immunoSEQ multiplex PCR; TCRdb keeps in-frame clones, though not all of them. This table holds 360,000 or so clones, more than 75% found once. The treatment: 15 to 20 received Ad26.COV2.S at low or high dose, single or two shots; roughly five received placebo; per-sample allocation not given. Each sample was drawn 63 days after the first injection (of vaccine or placebo). Germline V gives CDR1 GTSNPN, CDR2 SVGIG (reference sequence). The CDR3 spans 14 residues. The chain is built from TRBV30 and TRBJ2-7; 10 nucleotides match TRBD1. The sequencing here drew on peripheral blood, taken in a trial of Ad26.COV2.S vaccine versus placebo. This receptor was identified in a person aged 18 to 65 who received the Ad26.COV2.S COVID-19 vaccine or a placebo. The CDR3 sequence: CAWTFDRGRYVQYF. In DNA, the CDR3 is TGTGCCTGGACTTTCGACAGGGGGCGTTACGTGCAGTACTTC.